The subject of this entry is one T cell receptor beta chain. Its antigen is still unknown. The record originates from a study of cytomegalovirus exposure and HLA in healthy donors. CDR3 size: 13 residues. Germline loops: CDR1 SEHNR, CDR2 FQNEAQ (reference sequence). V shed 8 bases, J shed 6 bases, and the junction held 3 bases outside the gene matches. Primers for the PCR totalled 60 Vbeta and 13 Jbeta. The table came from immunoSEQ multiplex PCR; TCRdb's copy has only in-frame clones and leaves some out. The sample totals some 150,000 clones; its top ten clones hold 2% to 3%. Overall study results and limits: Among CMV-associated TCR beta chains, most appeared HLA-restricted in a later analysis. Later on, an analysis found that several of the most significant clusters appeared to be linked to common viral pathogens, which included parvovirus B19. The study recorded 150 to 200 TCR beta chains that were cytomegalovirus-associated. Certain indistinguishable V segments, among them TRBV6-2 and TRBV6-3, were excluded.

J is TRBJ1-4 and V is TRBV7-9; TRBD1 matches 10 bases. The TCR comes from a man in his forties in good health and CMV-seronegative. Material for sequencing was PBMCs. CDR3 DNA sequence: TGTGCCAGCGGGGACAGGGGTGATGAAAAACTGTTTTTT. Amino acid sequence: CASGDRGDEKLFF.